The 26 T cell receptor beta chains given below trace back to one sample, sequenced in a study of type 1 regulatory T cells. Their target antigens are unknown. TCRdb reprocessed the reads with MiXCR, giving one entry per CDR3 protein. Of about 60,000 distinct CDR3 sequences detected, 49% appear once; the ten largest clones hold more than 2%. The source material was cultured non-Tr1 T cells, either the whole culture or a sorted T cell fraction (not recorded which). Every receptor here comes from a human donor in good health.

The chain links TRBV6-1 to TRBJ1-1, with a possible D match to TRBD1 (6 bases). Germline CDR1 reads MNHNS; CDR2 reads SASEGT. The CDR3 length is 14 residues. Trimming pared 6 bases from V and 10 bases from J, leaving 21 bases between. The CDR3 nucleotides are TGTGCCAGCAGAGGCCTGGACAGTTTCAGGTCAGCTTTCTTT. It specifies CASRGLDSFRSAFF.

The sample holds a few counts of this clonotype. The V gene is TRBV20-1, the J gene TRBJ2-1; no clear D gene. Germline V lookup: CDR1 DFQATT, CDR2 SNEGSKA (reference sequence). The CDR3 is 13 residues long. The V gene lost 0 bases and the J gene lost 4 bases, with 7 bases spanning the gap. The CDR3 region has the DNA TGCAGTGCTAGAGATCTGCGGTACAATGAGCAGTTCTTC. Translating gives CSARDLRYNEQFF.

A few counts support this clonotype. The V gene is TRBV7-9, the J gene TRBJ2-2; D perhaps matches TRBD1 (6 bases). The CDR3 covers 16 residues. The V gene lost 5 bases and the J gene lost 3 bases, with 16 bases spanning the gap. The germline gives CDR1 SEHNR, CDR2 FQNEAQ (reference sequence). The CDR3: CASSETQGVDTGELFF. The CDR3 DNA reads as TGTGCCAGCAGCGAAACACAGGGTGTGGACACCGGGGAGCTGTTTTTT.

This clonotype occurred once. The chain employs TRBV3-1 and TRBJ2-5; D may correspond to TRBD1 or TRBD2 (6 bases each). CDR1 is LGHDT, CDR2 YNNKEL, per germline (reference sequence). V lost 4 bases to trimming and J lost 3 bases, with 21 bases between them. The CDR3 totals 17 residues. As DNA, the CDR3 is TGTGCCAGCAGCCGTTATGAAACCGGAGGGGGAAAAGAGACCCAGTACTTC. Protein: CASSRYETGGGKETQYF.

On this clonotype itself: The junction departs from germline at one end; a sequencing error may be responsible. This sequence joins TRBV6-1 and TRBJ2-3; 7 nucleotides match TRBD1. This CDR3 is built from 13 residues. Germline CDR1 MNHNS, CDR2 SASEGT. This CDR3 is CANRGLSTDTQYF. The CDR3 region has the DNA TGCGCTAACAGGGGTCTCAGCACAGATACGCAGTATTTT.

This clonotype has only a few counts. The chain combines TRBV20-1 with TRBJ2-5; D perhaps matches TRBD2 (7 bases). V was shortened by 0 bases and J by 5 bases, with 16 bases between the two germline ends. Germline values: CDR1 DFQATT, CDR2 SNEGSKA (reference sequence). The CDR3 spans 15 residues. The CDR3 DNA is TGCAGTGCTAGAGATTGGGTGGGGGGGCCTGAGACCCAGTACTTC. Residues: CSARDWVGGPETQYF.

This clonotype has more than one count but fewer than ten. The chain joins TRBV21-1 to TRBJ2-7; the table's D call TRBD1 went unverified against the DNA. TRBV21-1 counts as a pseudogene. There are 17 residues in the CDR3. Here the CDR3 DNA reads TGTGCCAGCAGCACTCCGGGTCGGTATCTGCGCGGCTACGAGCAGTACTTC. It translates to CASSTPGRYLRGYEQYF.

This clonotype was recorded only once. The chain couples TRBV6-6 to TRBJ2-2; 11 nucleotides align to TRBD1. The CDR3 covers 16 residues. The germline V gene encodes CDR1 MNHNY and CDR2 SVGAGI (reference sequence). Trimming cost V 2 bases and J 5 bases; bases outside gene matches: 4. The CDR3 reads CASSYGTGGGTGELFF. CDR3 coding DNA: TGTGCCAGCAGTTACGGGACAGGGGGAGGGACCGGGGAGCTGTTTTTT.

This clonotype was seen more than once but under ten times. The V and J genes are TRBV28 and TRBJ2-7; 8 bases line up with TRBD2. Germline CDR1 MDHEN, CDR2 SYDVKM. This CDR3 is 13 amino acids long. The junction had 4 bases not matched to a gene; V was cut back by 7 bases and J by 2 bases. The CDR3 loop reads CASTSGGPYEQYF. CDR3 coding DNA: TGTGCCAGCACTTCGGGGGGGCCCTACGAGCAGTACTTC.

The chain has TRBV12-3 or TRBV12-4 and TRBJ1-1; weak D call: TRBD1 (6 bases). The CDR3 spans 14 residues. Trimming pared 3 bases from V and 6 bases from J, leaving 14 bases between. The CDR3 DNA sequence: TGTGCCAGCAGTTTGGGGGCGCGGTTGGCTGAAGCTTTCTTT. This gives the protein CASSLGARLAEAFF.

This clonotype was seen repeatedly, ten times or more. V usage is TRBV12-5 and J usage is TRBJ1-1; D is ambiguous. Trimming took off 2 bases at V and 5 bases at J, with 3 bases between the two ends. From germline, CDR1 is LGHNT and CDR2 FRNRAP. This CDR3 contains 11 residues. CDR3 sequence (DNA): TGTGCTAGTGGTTTGCGTACTGAAGCTTTCTTT. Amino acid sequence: CASGLRTEAFF.

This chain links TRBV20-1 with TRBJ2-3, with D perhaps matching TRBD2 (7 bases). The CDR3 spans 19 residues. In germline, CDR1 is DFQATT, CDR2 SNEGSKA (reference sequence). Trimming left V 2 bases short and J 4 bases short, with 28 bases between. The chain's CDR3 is CSARKGEGGSARVADTQYF. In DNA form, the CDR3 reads TGCAGTGCTAGAAAGGGGGAGGGTGGTAGCGCGAGGGTCGCAGATACGCAGTATTTT.

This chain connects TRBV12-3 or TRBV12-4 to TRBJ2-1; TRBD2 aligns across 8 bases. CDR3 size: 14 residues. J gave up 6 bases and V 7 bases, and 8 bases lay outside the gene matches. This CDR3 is CASTRSGGGNEQFF. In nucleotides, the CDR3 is TGTGCCAGCACCCGAAGCGGGGGTGGCAATGAGCAGTTCTTC.

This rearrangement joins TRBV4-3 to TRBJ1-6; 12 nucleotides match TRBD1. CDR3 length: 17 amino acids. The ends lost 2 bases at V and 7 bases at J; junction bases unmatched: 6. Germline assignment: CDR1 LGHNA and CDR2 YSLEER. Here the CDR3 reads CASSQRPGTGGNSPLHF. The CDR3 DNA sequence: TGCGCCAGCAGCCAACGTCCCGGGACAGGGGGCAATTCACCCCTCCACTTT.

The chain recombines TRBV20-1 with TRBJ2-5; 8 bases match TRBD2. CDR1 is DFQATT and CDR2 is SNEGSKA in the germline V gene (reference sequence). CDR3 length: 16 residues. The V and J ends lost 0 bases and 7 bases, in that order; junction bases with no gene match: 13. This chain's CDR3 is CSAREPGLARGGTQYF. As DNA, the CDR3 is TGCAGTGCTAGAGAGCCCGGACTAGCCCGGGGGGGGACCCAGTACTTC.

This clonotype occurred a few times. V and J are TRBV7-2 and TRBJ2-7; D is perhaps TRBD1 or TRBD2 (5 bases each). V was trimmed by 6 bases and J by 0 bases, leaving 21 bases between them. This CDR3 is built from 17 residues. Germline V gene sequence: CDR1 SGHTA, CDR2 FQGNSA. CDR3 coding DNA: TGTGCCAGCAGACTTAGGCGACCCGGGACGAGCTCCTACGAGCAGTACTTC. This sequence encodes CASRLRRPGTSSYEQYF.

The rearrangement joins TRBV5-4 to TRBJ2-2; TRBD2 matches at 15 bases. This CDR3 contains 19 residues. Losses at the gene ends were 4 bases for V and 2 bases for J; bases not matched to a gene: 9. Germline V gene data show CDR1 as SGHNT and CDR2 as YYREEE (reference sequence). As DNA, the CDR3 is TGTGCCAGCAGCCCCGGACTAGCGGGGGGGCCCCTTAACACCGGGGAGCTGTTTTTT. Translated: CASSPGLAGGPLNTGELFF.

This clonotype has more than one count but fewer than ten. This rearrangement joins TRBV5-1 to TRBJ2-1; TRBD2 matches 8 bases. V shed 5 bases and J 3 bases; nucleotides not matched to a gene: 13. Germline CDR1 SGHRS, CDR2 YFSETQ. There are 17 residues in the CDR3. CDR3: CASRQTGGAEDYNEQFF. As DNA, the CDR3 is TGCGCCAGCAGGCAGACCGGGGGGGCCGAGGACTACAATGAGCAGTTCTTC.

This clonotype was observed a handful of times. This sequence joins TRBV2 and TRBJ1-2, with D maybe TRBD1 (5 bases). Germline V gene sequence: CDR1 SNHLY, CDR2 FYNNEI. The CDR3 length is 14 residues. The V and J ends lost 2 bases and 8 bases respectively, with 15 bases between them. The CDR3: CASSESRQGFGYTF. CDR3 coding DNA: TGTGCCAGCAGTGAAAGTAGGCAGGGTTTCGGCTACACCTTC. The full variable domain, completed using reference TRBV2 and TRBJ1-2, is EPEVTQTPSHQVTQMGQEVILRCVPISNHLYFYWYRQILGQKVEFLVSFYNNEISEKSEIFDDQFSVERPDGSNFTLKIRSTKLEDSAMYFCASSESRQGFGYTFGSGTRLTVV.

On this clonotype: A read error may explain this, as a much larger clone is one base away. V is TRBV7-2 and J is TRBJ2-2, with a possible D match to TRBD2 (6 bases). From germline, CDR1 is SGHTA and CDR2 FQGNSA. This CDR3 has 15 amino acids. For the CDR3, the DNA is TGTGCCAGCAGCTTAGTTGGGAGCATCTCCGGGGGGCTGTTTTTT. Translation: CASSLVGSISGGLFF.

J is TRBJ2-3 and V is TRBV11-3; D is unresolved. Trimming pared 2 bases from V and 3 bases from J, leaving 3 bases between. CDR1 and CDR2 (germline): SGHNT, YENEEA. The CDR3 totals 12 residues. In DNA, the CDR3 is TGTGCCAGCAGCTTAAGGACAGATACGCAGTATTTT. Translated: CASSLRTDTQYF.

This CDR3 is CASRDRQTVLFGYTF. The CDR3 region has the DNA TGTGCCAGTAGAGACAGACAGACGGTGCTATTTGGCTACACCTTC. The chain links TRBV19 to TRBJ1-2, with D perhaps matching TRBD1 (5 bases). Germline V gene lookup returns CDR1 LNHDA and CDR2 SQIVND (reference sequence). The CDR3 length is 15 residues. The ends were cut back, 6 bases at V and 7 bases at J, with 21 bases in the middle. Drawing the rest from reference TRBV19 and TRBJ1-2, the complete variable domain is DGGITQSPKYLFRKEGQNVTLSCEQNLNHDAMYWYRQDPGQGLRLIYYSQIVNDFQKGDIAEGYSVSREKKESFPLTVTSAQKNPTAFYLCASRDRQTVLFGYTFGSGTRLTVV.

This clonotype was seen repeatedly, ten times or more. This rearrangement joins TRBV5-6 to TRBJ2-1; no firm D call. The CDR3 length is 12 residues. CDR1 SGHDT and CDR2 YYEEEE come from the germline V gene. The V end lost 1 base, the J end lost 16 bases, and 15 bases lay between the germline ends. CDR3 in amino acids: CASSLRQLVSFF. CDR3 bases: TGTGCCAGCAGCTTGCGGCAACTGGTTTCATTCTTC.

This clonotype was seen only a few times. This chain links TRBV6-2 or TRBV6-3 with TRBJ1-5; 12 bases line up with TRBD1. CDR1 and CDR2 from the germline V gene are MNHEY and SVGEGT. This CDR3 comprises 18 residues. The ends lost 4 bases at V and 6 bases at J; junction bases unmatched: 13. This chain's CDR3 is CASSFLSGQGASSQPQHF. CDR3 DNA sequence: TGTGCCAGCAGTTTTCTGTCGGGACAGGGGGCGTCCAGTCAGCCCCAGCATTTT.

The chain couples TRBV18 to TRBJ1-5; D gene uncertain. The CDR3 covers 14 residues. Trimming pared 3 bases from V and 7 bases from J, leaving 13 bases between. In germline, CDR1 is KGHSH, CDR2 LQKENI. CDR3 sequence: CASSPGNTGQPQHF. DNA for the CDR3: TGTGCCAGCTCACCCGGCAACACGGGGCAGCCCCAGCATTTT.

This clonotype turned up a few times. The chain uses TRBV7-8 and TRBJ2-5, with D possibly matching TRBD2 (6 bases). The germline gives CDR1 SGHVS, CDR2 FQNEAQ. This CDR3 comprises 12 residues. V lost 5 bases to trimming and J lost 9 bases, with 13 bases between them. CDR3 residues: CASSGRWEAQYF. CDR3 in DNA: TGTGCCAGCAGCGGCCGGTGGGAGGCCCAGTACTTC.